The source of this TCR beta chain is a study of T-cell reconstitution after alpha-beta-depleted transplantation in children. This clonotype was seen repeatedly, ten times or more. TCRbeta library construction was performed incorporating unique molecular identifiers. TCRdb recomputed calls from the PCR reads with MiXCR, one row per CDR3 protein. The sample yields about 110,000 distinct CDR3 sequences, about a tenth seen once. Trimming removed 5 bases at V and 0 bases at J, with 13 bases between. CDR1 SGHRS and CDR2 YFSETQ come from the germline V gene. The CDR3 spans 15 residues. The TCR comes from a human donor who donated a stem cell graft to a child with acute lymphoblastic leukemia. The sample in question was PBMCs from the stem cell graft donor, obtained from the stem cell graft. This chain connects TRBV5-1 to TRBJ2-3; perhaps TRBD1 as D (6 bases). CDR3 DNA: TGCGCCAGCAGGCGGATTGGGGGCAGCACAGATACGCAGTATTTT. As protein: CASRRIGGSTDTQYF. The whole variable domain, remainder taken from reference TRBV5-1 and TRBJ2-3, is KAGVTQTPRYLIKTRGQQVTLSCSPISGHRSVSWYQQTPGQGLQFLFEYFSETQRNKGNFPGRFSGRQFSNSRSEMNVSTLELGDSALYLCASRRIGGSTDTQYFGPGTRLTVL.